Listed here are 5 T cell receptor beta chains from one sample, sequenced in a study of cytomegalovirus exposure and HLA in healthy donors. Vbeta (60) and Jbeta (13) primers were used in the PCR. The method was immunoSEQ multiplex PCR; TCRdb's version includes in-frame clones alone and lacks a portion of them. The data include just over 200,000 clones; the top ten clones carry around 1.1%. Sequencing was done on a sample of PBMCs. All receptors come from a girl under 10 years old in good health and CMV-seropositive.

The rearrangement joins TRBV18 to TRBJ1-2; 8 bases are a match to TRBD1. Trimming at V came to 3 bases and at J to 5 bases, leaving 14 bases not matched to a gene. This CDR3 comprises 17 residues. The V gene's germline CDR1 is KGHSH and CDR2 LQKENI. For the CDR3, the DNA is TGTGCCAGCTCACCTACGGAAGGACAGGGAGGAGGGTATGGCTACACCTTC. The encoded protein is CASSPTEGQGGGYGYTF.

CDR3 sequence (DNA): TGTGCCAGCAGTGCCGACTCGCCAGTCTACGAGCAGTACTTC. This sequence encodes CASSADSPVYEQYF. This sequence joins TRBV27 and TRBJ2-7; D unresolved. CDR3 size: 14 residues. V lost 5 bases, J lost 3 bases, and 14 bases lay in between. Germline-derived CDR1 and CDR2 are MNHEY and SMNVEV (reference sequence).

The chain couples TRBV28 to TRBJ1-1, with D tentatively TRBD1 (5 bases). V lost 5 bases to trimming and J lost 1 base, with 11 bases between them. The CDR3 length is 14 residues. The germline V gene encodes CDR1 MDHEN and CDR2 SYDVKM. In DNA, the CDR3 is TGTGCCAGCAGTCCCAATACAGGGAACACTGAAGCTTTCTTT. This gives the protein CASSPNTGNTEAFF.

The chain links TRBV20-1 to TRBJ2-1; D uncertain. CDR3 size: 11 residues. Trimming cost V 0 bases and J 10 bases, with 7 bases left between them. Looked up from germline, CDR1 is DFQATT and CDR2 is SNEGSKA (reference sequence). This chain's CDR3 is CSARDVREQFF. The CDR3 region has the DNA TGCAGTGCTAGAGATGTGAGGGAGCAGTTCTTC.

The V call is TRBV4-2, the J call TRBJ2-3; 9 bases are shared with TRBD2. Per the germline V gene, CDR1 is LGHNA and CDR2 is YNFKEQ. V dropped 1 base and J dropped 5; count of bases not matched to a gene: 13. This CDR3 has 18 residues. CDR3 sequence reads: CASSQARTSDIGKDTQYF. The CDR3 DNA sequence: TGTGCCAGCAGCCAAGCACGGACTAGCGATATTGGGAAAGATACGCAGTATTTT.